This T cell receptor (beta chain) was identified in a study of T cell responses to AZD1222 COVID-19 vaccine. The V and J ends lost 2 bases and 1 base respectively, with 2 bases between them. The CDR3 totals 12 residues. CDR1 and CDR2 (germline): LGHDT, YNNKEL (reference sequence). Profiling relied on immunoSEQ multiplex PCR, and the TCRdb table lists in-frame clones only, not all of them. The data show more than 85,000 clones, 87% seen once. This material consisted of peripheral blood, taken 28 days after the second AZD1222 dose. The rearrangement links TRBV3-1 (or the pseudogene TRBV3-2) to TRBJ1-1; D unresolved. This TCR came from an adult who received the AZD1222 COVID-19 vaccine. CDR3 residues: CASSQSNTEAFF. The CDR3 DNA is TGTGCCAGCAGCCAATCGAACACTGAAGCTTTCTTT.